This T cell receptor beta chain was captured in a study of human T cells and chemical hapten exposure. The CDR3 loop spans 20 amino acids. The V end was cut by 0 bases, the J end by 4 bases, with 24 bases between. As to time point: patch test 1, 2 weeks after DPC sensitization. Documented treatment: therapeutic diphenylcyclopropenone sensitization with weekly scalp DPC. TCRdb analysed the RACE reads with MiXCR anew, one entry per CDR3 protein. The profile shows tens of thousands of distinct CDR3 sequences, about 6.8% of them singletons. This clonotype was recorded many times. The sequence came from a woman between 25 and 40 years old with alopecia areata. Some clones in this sample may be carry-over from other donors' samples. The chain couples TRBV23-1 to TRBJ2-2; possibly TRBD1 for D (6 bases). TRBV23-1 is classed as an ORF, of uncertain function. Specimen: whole blood, collected in connection with sensitization to the hapten diphenylcyclopropenone (DPC). In DNA, the CDR3 is TGCGCCAGCAGTCAATCCCCGATGGGAACAGGGAAGGAAGGCACCGGGGAGCTGTTTTTT. It specifies CASSQSPMGTGKEGTGELFF.